This TCR beta chain was sequenced for a study of blood T cell repertoires in COVID-19. The overall study: Italy, Spain and the United States were the sources of the convalescent and acute COVID-19 samples. PBMCs, B-cell-depleted T cells, or T cells were the source of the cDNA or gDNA that made up the material.

V lost 5 bases and J lost 0, with 8 bases in between. Germline values: CDR1 GTSNPN, CDR2 SVGIG (reference sequence). The CDR3 sequence is 13 residues long. Authors' methods: Amplification of reference gene primers provided the estimated nucleated cell counts. Sequenced by immunoSEQ multiplex PCR; TCRdb stores in-frame clones only, minus some. V and J calls and clone size are given by that table; D and trimming were obtained from the DNA. Among a few hundred thousand clones, almost 85% were seen once, and the ten largest hold 15%. The TCR was taken from a man between 40 and 49 years old who had recovered from COVID-19. The source material was PBMCs or T cells enriched from blood (not recorded which). This rearrangement joins TRBV30 to TRBJ1-3, with D unclear. The CDR3 nucleotides read TGTGCCTGGGACGGGAACTCTGGAAACACCATATATTTT. Translation gives CAWDGNSGNTIYF. The whole variable domain, filled in from reference TRBV30 and TRBJ1-3, reads SQTIHQWPATLVQPVGSPLSLECTVEGTSNPNLYWYRQAAGRGLQLLFYSVGIGQISSEVPQNLSASRPQDRQFILSSKKLLLSDSGFYLCAWDGNSGNTIYFGEGSWLTVV.